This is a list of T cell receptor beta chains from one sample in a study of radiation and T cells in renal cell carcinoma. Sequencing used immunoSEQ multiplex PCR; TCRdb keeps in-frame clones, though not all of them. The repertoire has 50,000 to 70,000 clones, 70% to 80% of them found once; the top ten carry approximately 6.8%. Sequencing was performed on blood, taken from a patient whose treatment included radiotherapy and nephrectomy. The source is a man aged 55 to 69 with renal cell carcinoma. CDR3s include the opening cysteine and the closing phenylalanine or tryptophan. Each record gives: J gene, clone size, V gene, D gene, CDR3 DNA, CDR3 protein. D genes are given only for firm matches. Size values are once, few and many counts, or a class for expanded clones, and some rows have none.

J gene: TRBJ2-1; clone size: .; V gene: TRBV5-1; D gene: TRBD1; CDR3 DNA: TGCGCCAGCAGCTTGGTGGGACAGGGCGACAATGAGCAGTTCTTC; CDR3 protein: CASSLVGQGDNEQFF
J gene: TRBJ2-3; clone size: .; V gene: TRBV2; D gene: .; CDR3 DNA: TGTGCCAGCAGGAGGGGGGGCGTAGCGCCAAGCACAGATACGCAGTATTTT; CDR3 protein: CASRRGGVAPSTDTQYF
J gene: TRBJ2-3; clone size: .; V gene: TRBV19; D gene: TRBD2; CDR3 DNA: TGTGCCAGTAGTATTTGGCTAGCGGGAGGGCCTGACACAGATACGCAGTATTTT; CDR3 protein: CASSIWLAGGPDTDTQYF
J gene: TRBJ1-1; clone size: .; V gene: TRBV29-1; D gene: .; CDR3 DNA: TGCAGCGTTGAAAAGGGTAAGAACACTGAAGCTTTCTTT; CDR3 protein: CSVEKGKNTEAFF
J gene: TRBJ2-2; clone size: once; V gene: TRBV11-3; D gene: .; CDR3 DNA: TGTGCCAGCAGCTTAGTTACAGGCACCGGGGAGCTGTTTTTT; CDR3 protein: CASSLVTGTGELFF
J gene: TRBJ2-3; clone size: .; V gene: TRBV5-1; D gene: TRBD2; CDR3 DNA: TGCGCCAGCAGCTCCCAGCGGGGGTCAGATACGCAGTATTTT; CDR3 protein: CASSSQRGSDTQYF
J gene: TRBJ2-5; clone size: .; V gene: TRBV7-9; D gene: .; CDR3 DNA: TGTGCCAGCAGCCCAGGTTTGGGGGCAGGCCAGGGGGAGACCCAGTACTTC; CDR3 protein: CASSPGLGAGQGETQYF
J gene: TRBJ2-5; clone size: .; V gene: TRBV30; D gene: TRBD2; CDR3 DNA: TGTGCCTGGAGCAACGGACTAGCGGGAGAGACCCAGTACTTC; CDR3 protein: CAWSNGLAGETQYF
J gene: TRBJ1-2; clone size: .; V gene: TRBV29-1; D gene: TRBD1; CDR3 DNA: TGCAGCGTTGAAGGCCAACAGGGGTTCGGGAACTATGGCTACACCTTC; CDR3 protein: CSVEGQQGFGNYGYTF
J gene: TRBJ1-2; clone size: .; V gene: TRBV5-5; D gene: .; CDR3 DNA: TGTGCCAGCAGCTTGGAAGTAGTGGGTGAAGGCTACACCTTC; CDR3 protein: CASSLEVVGEGYTF
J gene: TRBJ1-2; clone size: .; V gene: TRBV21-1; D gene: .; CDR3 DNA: TGTGCCAGCAGCAAAAAAAGGACAGGGCACTTC; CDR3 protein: CASSKKRTGHF
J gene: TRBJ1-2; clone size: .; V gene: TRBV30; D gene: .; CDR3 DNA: TGTGCCTGGAGTATTTCCGGCTATGGCTACACCTTC; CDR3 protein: CAWSISGYGYTF
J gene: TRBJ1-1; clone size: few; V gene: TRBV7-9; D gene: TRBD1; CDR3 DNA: TGTGCCAGCAGCGGACGCGGGACAGGAGGGACTGAAGCTTTCTTT; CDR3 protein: CASSGRGTGGTEAFF
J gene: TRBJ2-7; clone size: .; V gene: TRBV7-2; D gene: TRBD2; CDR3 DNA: TGTGCCAGCAGCACAGTTCTGGGACTAACCATTCCCTACGAGCAGTACTTC; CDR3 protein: CASSTVLGLTIPYEQYF
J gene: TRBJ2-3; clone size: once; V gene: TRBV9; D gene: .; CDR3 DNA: TGTGCCAGCAGCGTAGTAGGGGGGGGACACGGCCCTAATACGCAGTATTTT; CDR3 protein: CASSVVGGGHGPNTQYF
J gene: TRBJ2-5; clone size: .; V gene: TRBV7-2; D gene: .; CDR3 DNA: TGTGCCAGCAGCTTATGGGACGAGACCCAGTACTTC; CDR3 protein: CASSLWDETQYF
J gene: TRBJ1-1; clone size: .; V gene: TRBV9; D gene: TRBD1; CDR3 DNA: TGTGCCAGCAGCGAGAGACAGGGGATGGATGAAGCTTTCTTT; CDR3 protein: CASSERQGMDEAFF
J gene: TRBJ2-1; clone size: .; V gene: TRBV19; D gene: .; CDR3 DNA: TGTGCCAGTACCATCGGGGGCCTGGGTGAGCAGTTCTTC; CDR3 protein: CASTIGGLGEQFF
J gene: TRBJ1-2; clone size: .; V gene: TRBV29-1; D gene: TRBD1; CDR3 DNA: TGCAGCGTTGACTCCCGGACAGGGGCCGGCTACACCTTC; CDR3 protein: CSVDSRTGAGYTF
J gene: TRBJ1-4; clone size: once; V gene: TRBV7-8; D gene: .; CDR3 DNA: TGTGCCAGCAGCTTAATTGGCAGGCTCGGTGAAAAACTGTTTTTT; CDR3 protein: CASSLIGRLGEKLFF
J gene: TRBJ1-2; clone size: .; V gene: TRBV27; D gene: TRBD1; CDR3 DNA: TGTGCCAGCAGAAGAACAGGGGACAACTATGGCTACACCTTC; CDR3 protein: CASRRTGDNYGYTF
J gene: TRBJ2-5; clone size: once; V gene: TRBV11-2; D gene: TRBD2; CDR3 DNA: TGTGCCAGCAGCCAGAGGCCGGGACTAGCGGGAGTTTGGGAGACCCAGTACTTC; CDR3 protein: CASSQRPGLAGVWETQYF
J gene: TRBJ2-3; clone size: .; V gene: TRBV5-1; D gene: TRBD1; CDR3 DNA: TGCGCCAGCAGCGTCCGGGACAGCCGCACAGATACGCAGTATTTT; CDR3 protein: CASSVRDSRTDTQYF
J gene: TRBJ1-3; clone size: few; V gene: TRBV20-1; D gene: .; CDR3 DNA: TGCAGTGCTATGAAGGGAAACACCATATATTTT; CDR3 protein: CSAMKGNTIYF
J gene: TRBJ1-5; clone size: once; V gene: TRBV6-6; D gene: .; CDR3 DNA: TGTGCCAGCAGCCGACTAAGTAGGGACCAGCCCCAGCATTTT; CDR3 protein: CASSRLSRDQPQHF
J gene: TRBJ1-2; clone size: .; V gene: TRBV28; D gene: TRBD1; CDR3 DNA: TGTGCCAGCAGTTCAAGCCTGACAGGGGGAGTATATGGCTACACCTTC; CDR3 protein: CASSSSLTGGVYGYTF
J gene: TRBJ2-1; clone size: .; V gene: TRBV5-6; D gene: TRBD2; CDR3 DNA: TGTGCCAGCATCACTAGCGGGTACTACAATGAGCAGTTCTTC; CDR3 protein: CASITSGYYNEQFF
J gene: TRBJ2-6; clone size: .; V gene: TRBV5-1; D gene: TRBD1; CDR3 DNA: TGCGCCAGCAGCCCGCAAGACGACAGGGGGCTTCTGTTCGGGGCCAACGTCCTGACTTTC; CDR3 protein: CASSPQDDRGLLFGANVLTF
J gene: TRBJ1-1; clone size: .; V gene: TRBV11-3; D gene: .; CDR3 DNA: TGTGCCAGCAGCTTAAACAGCCAAAACACTGAAGCTTTCTTT; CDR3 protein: CASSLNSQNTEAFF
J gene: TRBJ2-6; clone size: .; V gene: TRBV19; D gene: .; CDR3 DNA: TGTGCCAGTAGTTCGAGGGGGTCTGGGGCCAACGTCCTGACTTTC; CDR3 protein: CASSSRGSGANVLTF
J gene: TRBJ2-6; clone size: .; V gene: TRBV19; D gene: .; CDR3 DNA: TGTGCCAGTAGGCCAGCTGGTAGGGGGAGTGGGGCCAACGTCCTGACTTTC; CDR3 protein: CASRPAGRGSGANVLTF
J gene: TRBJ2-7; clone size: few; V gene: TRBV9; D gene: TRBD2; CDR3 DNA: TGTGCCAGCAGCGTACTTCCGGGAGGGTACGAGCAGTACTTC; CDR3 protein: CASSVLPGGYEQYF
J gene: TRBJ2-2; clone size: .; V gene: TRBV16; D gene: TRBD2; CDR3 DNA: TGTGCCAGCAGCCAATTGAGCGGACTAGCGGGTTTTCGGGCCGGGGAGCTGTTTTTT; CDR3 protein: CASSQLSGLAGFRAGELFF
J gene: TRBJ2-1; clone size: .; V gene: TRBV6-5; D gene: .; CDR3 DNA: TGTGCCAGCAGCCCACCCCGGGGCTCCTACAATGAGCAGTTCTTC; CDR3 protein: CASSPPRGSYNEQFF
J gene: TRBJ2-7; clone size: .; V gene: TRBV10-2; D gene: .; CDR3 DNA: TGCGCCAGCATAGGAGTGTCCTACGAGCAGTACTTC; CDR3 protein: CASIGVSYEQYF
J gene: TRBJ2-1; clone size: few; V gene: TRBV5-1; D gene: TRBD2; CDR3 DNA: TGCGCCAGCAGCCGGGACTACCAAAACAATGAGCAGTTCTTC; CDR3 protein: CASSRDYQNNEQFF
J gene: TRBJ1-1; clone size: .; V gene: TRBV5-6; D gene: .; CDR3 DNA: TGTGCCAGCAGCTGGGGGTCCTCGATTTTGGAAACTGAAGCTTTCTTT; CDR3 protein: CASSWGSSILETEAFF
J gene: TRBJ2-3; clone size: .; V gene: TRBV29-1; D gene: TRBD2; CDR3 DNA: TGCAGCGTTAGTGGTAGCGGGGGGGGTACAGATACGCAGTATTTT; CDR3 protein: CSVSGSGGGTDTQYF
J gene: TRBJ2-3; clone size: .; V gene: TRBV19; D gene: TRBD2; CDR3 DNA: TGTGCCAGTAGAGAGGCTAGCGGAGACAATACGCAGTATTTT; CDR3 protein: CASREASGDNTQYF
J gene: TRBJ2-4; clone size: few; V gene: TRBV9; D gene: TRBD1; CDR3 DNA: TGTGCCAGCAGCGGCGGACAGGGCCTACCAGAGTACATTCAGTACTTC; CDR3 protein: CASSGGQGLPEYIQYF
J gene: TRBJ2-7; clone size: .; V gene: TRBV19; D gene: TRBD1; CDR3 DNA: TGTGCCAGTAGTACGCGGACAGGGGAAGCCTACGAGCAGTACTTC; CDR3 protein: CASSTRTGEAYEQYF
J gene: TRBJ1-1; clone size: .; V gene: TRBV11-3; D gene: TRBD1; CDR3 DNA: TGTGCCAGCAGCGACAGGGGATCCCCTGAAGCTTTCTTT; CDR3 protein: CASSDRGSPEAFF
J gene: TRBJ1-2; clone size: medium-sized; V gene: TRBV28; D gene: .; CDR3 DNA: TGTGCCAGCAGTTTGTTTGGGAATGGCTACACCTTC; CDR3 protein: CASSLFGNGYTF
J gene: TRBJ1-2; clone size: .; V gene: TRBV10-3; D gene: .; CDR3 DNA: TGTGCCATCAGTGAGGGGGGAGGTGGCTACACCTTC; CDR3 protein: CAISEGGGGYTF
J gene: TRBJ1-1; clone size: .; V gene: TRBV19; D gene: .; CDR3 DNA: TGTGCCAGTAGTATAATGCAGTTGAACACTGAAGCTTTCTTT; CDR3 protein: CASSIMQLNTEAFF
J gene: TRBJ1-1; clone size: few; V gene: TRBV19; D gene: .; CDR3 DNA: TGTGCCAGTAGTATTGAGGAGGGGTTGGTCACTGAAGCTTTCTTT; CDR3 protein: CASSIEEGLVTEAFF
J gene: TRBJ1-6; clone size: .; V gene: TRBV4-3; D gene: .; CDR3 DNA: TGCGCCAGCAGCCAAACACAGGGCCAGTTAGAGCCCCTCCACTTT; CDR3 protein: CASSQTQGQLEPLHF
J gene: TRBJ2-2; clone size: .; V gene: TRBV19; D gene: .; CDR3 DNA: TGTGCCAGTCTCCCGGGGGCCTATGCCGGGGAGCTGTTTTTT; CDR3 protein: CASLPGAYAGELFF
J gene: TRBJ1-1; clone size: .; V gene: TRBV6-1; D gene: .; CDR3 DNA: TGTGCCAGCAGTGGAGACAAGAACACTGAAGCTTTCTTT; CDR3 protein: CASSGDKNTEAFF
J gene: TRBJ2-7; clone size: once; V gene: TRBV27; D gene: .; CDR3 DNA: TGTGCCAGCAGGGTCTCTCGGGGGCCTCCCTACGAGCAGTACTTC; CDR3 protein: CASRVSRGPPYEQYF
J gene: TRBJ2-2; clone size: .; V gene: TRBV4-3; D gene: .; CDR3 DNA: TGCGCCAGCAGCCAAGATTCTATCCTCACCGGGGAGCTGTTTTTT; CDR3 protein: CASSQDSILTGELFF
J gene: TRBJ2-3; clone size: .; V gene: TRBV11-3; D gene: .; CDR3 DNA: TGTGCCAGCAGCTCCCCACTCCGGACAGATACGCAGTATTTT; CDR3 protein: CASSSPLRTDTQYF
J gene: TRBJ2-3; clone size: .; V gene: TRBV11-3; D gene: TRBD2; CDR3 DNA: TGTGCCAGCAGCTCCAGGGGGACTAGCGGGAGATTCGATACGCAGTATTTT; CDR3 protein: CASSSRGTSGRFDTQYF
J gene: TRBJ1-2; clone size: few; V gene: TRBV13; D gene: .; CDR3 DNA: TGTGCCAGCAGCGCCTCCGGGACAAGTGTAAGGTTCCTCGCCCCTAACTATGGCTACACCTTC; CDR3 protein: CASSASGTSVRFLAPNYGYTF
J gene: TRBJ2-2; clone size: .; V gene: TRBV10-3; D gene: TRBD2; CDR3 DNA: TGTGCCATCAGTGAGTCACGCGGGGGGGAACACCGGAAGCTGTTTTTT; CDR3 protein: CAISESRGGEHRKLFF
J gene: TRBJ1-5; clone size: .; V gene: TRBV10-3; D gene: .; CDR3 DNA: TGTGCCATCAGTGAGGAAACAGGGTCCCAGCCCCAGCATTTT; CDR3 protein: CAISEETGSQPQHF
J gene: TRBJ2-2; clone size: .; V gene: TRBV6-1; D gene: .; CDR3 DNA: TGTGCCAGCAGTGAACTCACCGGGGAGCTGTTTTTT; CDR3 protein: CASSELTGELFF
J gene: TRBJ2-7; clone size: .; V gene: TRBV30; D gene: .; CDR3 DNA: TGTGCCTGGAGCCTCTCGGTTTACGAGCAGTACTTC; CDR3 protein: CAWSLSVYEQYF
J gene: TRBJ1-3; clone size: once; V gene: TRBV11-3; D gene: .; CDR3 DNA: TGTGCCAGCAGCTTAGTGGTGGGAAACACCATATATTTT; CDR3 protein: CASSLVVGNTIYF
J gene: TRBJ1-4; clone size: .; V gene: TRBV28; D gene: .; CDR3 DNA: TGTGCCAGCGTCCCAAGGGGTGATGGCGAAAAACTGTTTTTT; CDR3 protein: CASVPRGDGEKLFF